These T cell receptor beta chains were read from a single sample in a study of T cells in Graves' hyperthyroidism and ophthalmopathy. TCRdb reprocessed the multiplex PCR reads via MiXCR and lists one record per CDR3 protein. The sample comprises 450,000 to 600,000 distinct CDR3 sequences, about 20% of which are singletons, and 47% rests with the top ten. Sample: blood. The source of these receptors is a man in his forties or fifties with Graves' ophthalmopathy. Both conserved end residues are trimmed from each CDR3. Fields, in order: V gene, J gene, CDR3 protein.

v_gene: TRBV7-2
j_gene: TRBJ2-1
CDR3aa: ASTGQGGGEQF

v_gene: TRBV27
j_gene: TRBJ2-1
CDR3aa: ASSSGRMYEQF

v_gene: TRBV29-1
j_gene: TRBJ2-2
CDR3aa: SVARDTGELF

v_gene: TRBV20-1
j_gene: TRBJ2-7
CDR3aa: SARDTSGGWYEQY

v_gene: TRBV12-3/TRBV12-4
j_gene: TRBJ2-3
CDR3aa: ASSRLAGDTQY

v_gene: TRBV27
j_gene: TRBJ1-4
CDR3aa: ASQTQGRANEKLF

v_gene: TRBV6-5
j_gene: TRBJ2-2
CDR3aa: ASSYGTYTGELF

v_gene: TRBV6-2/TRBV6-3
j_gene: TRBJ2-5
CDR3aa: ASVMRYQETQY

v_gene: TRBV29-1
j_gene: TRBJ2-1
CDR3aa: SVQWGGSYNEQF

v_gene: TRBV28
j_gene: TRBJ2-3
CDR3aa: ASNLRDRGHSSDTQY

v_gene: TRBV18
j_gene: TRBJ2-7
CDR3aa: ASSQSDYEQY

v_gene: TRBV28
j_gene: TRBJ1-5
CDR3aa: ASSQFGGSNQPQH

v_gene: TRBV15
j_gene: TRBJ1-5
CDR3aa: ATSRSPNQPQH

v_gene: TRBV12-5
j_gene: TRBJ2-7
CDR3aa: ASGLDMSYEQY

v_gene: TRBV28
j_gene: TRBJ2-2
CDR3aa: ASSSPGRGQLNTGELF

v_gene: TRBV2
j_gene: TRBJ2-1
CDR3aa: ASSDDRLYNEQF

v_gene: TRBV27
j_gene: TRBJ1-5
CDR3aa: ASSDAAGTGDNQPQH

v_gene: TRBV7-6
j_gene: TRBJ2-2
CDR3aa: ASSLRNTGDGELF

v_gene: TRBV7-9
j_gene: TRBJ2-1
CDR3aa: ASSPRLAGGRSSYNEQF

v_gene: TRBV6-1
j_gene: TRBJ1-5
CDR3aa: ASRADREGGNQPQH

v_gene: TRBV7-8
j_gene: TRBJ1-2
CDR3aa: ASSFESDYGYT

v_gene: TRBV20-1
j_gene: TRBJ2-1
CDR3aa: SARDSGDPYNEQF

v_gene: TRBV7-9
j_gene: TRBJ1-1
CDR3aa: ASTNWVNTEAF

v_gene: TRBV5-6
j_gene: TRBJ2-3
CDR3aa: ASSLLRLAGGHTDTQY

v_gene: TRBV28
j_gene: TRBJ2-1
CDR3aa: ASSLADRMAGVGF

v_gene: TRBV12-3/TRBV12-4
j_gene: TRBJ2-2
CDR3aa: ASRPDRASGGLF